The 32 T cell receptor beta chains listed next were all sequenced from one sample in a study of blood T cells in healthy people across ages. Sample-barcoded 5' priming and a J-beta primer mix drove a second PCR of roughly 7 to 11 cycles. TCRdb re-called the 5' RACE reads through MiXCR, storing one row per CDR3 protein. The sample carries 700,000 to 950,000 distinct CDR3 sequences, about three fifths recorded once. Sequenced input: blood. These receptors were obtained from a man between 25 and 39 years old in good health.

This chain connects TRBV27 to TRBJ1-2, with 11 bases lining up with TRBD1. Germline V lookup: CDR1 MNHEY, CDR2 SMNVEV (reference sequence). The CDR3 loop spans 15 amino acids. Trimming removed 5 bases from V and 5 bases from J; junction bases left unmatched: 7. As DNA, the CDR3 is TGTGCCAGCAGTCCCCCCGGACAGGGGGCGTATGGCTACACCTTC. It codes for CASSPPGQGAYGYTF.

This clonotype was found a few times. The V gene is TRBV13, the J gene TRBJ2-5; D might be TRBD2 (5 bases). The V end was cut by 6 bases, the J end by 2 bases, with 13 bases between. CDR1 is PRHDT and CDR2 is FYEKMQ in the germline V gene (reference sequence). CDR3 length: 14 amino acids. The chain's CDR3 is CASSARTGQETQYF. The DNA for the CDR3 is TGTGCCAGCAGTGCTAGGACTGGACAAGAGACCCAGTACTTC. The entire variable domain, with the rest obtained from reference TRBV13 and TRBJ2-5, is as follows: AAGVIQSPRHLIKEKRETATLKCYPIPRHDTVYWYQQGPGQDPQFLISFYEKMQSDKGSIPDRFSAQQFSDYHSELNMSSLELGDSALYFCASSARTGQETQYFGPGTRLLVL.

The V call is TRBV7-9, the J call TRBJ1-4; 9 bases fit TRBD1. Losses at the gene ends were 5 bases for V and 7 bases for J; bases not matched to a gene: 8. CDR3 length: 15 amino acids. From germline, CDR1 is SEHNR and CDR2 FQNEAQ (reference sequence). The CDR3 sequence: CASSRARTGVEKLFF. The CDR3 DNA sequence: TGTGCCAGCAGCAGGGCGAGGACAGGGGTTGAAAAACTGTTTTTT.

CDR3 region: CASRTGTLVETQYF. The CDR3 bases are TGTGCCAGCAGGACCGGGACGCTTGTGGAGACCCAGTACTTC. This chain connects TRBV2 to TRBJ2-7, with D perhaps assigned TRBD1 or TRBD2 (5 bases each). Near its end, the DNA agrees better with TRBJ2-5, so the J call may be wrong. Germline V gene sequence: CDR1 SNHLY, CDR2 FYNNEI. CDR3 size: 14 residues.

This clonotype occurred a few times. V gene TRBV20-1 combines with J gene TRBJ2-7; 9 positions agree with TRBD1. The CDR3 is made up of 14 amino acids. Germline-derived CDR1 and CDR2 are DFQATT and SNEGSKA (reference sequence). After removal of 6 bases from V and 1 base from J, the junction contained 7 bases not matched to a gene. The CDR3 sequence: CSALSGTGSYEQYF. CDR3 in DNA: TGCAGTGCCCTAAGTGGGACAGGGTCCTACGAGCAGTACTTC.

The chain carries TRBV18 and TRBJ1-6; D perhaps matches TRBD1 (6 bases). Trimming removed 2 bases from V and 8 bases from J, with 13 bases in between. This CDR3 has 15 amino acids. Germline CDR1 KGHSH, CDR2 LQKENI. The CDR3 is CASSPRGGPDSPLHF. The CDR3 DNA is TGTGCCAGCTCACCAAGAGGGGGGCCTGATTCACCCCTCCACTTT.

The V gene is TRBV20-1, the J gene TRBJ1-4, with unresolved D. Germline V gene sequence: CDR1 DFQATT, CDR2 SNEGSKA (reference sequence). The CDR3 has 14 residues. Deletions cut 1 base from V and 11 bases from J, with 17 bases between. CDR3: CSARGTSAEVKLFF. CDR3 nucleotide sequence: TGCAGTGCTAGAGGGACGAGCGCAGAAGTTAAACTGTTTTTT.

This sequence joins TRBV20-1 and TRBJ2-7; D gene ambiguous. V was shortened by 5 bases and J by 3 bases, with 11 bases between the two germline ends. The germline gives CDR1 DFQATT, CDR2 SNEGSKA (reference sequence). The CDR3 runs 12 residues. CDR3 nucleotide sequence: TGCAGTGCTGCAGAGGACGACTACGAGCAGTACTTC. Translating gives CSAAEDDYEQYF.

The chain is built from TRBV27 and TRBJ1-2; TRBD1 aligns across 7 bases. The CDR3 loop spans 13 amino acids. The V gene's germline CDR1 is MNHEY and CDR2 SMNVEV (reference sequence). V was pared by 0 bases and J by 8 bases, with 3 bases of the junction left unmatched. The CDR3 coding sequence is TGTGCCAGCAGTTTATCGACAGGGTTGGGCTACACCTTC. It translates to CASSLSTGLGYTF.

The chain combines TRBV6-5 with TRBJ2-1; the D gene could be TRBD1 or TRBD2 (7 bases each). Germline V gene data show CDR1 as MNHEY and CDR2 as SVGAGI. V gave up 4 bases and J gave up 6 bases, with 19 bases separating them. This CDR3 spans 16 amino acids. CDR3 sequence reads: CASSLSFSGGGNEQFF. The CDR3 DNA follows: TGTGCCAGCAGTTTAAGTTTCTCAGGGGGGGGCAATGAGCAGTTCTTC.

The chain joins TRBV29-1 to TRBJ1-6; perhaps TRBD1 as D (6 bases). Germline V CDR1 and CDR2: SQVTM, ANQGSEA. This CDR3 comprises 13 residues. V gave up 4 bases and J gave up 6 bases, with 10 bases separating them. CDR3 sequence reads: CSVAGGPNSPLHF. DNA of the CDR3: TGCAGCGTTGCCGGGGGGCCTAATTCACCCCTCCACTTT. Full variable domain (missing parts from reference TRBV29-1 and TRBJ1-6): SAVISQKPSRDICQRGTSLTIQCQVDSQVTMMFWYRQQPGQSLTLIATANQGSEATYESGFVIDKFPISRPNLTFSTLTVSNMSPEDSSIYLCSVAGGPNSPLHFGNGTRLTVT.

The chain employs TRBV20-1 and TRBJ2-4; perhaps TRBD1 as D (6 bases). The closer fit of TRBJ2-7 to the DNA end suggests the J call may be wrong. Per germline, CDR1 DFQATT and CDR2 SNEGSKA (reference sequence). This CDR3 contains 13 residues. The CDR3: CSASSHRDYEQYF. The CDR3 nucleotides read TGCAGTGCTAGTTCTCACAGGGACTACGAGCAGTACTTC.

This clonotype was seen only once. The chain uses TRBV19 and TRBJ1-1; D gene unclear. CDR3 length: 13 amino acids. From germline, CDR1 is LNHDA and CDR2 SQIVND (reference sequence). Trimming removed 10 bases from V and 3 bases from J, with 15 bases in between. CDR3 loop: CAISPGPHTEAFF. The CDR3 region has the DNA TGTGCCATTTCTCCCGGTCCCCACACTGAAGCTTTCTTT.

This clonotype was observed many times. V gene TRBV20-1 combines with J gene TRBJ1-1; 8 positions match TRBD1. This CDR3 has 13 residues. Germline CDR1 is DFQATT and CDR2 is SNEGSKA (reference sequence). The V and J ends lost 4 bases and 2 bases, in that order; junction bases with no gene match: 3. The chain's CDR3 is CSATAGGNTEAFF. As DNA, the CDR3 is TGCAGTGCTACGGCAGGGGGCAACACTGAAGCTTTCTTT.

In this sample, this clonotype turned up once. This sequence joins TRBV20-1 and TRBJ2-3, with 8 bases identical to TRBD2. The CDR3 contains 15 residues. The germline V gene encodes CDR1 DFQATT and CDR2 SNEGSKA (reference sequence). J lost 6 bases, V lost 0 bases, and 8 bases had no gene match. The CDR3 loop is CSARDVSGAVDTQYF. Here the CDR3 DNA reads TGCAGTGCTAGAGATGTTAGCGGGGCGGTGGATACGCAGTATTTT.

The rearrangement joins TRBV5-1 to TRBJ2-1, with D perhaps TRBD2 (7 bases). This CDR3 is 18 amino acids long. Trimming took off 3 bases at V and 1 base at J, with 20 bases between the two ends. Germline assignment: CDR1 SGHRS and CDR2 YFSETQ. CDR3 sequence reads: CASSWRGGLRGSYNEQFF. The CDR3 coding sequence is TGCGCCAGCAGCTGGAGGGGGGGCCTAAGGGGGTCCTACAATGAGCAGTTCTTC.

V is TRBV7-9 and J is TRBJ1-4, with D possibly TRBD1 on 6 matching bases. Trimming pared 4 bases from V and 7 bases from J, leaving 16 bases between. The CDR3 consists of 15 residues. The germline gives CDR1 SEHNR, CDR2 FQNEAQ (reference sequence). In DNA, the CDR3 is TGTGCCAGCAGCTCCTACAGGGTTGAAGGTGAAAAACTGTTTTTT. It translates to CASSSYRVEGEKLFF.

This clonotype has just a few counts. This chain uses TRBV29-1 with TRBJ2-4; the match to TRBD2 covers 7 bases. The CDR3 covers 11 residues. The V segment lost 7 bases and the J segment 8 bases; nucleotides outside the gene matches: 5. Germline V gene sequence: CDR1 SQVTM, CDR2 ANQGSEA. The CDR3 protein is CSAGTKDIQYF. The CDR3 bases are TGCAGCGCTGGGACTAAAGACATTCAGTACTTC.

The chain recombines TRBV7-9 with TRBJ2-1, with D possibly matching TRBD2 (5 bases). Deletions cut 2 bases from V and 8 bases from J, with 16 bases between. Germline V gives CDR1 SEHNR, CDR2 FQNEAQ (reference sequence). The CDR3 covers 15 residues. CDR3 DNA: TGTGCCAGCAGCTTATCGCCCCGCCCGGAGGATGAGCAGTTCTTC. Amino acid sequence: CASSLSPRPEDEQFF.

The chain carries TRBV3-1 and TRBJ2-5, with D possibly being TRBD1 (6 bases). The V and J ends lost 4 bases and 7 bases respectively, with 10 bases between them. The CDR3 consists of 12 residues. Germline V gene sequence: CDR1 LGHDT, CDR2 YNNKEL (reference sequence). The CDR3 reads CASSPGDLTQYF. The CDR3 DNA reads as TGTGCCAGCAGCCCAGGGGACCTGACCCAGTACTTC.

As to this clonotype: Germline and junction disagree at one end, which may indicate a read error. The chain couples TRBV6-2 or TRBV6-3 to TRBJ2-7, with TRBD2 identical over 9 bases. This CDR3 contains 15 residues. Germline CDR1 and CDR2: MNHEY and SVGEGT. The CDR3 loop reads CASSYGTSSTYERYF. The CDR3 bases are TGTGCCAGCAGTTACGGGACTAGCTCGACCTACGAGCGGTACTTC.

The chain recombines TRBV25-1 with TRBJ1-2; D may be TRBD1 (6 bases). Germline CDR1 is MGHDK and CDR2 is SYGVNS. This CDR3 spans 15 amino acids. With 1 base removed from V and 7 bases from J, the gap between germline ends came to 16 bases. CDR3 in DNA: TGTGCCAGCAGTGAATGGGGAGGGGGGGTCGGTGGCTACACCTTC. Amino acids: CASSEWGGGVGGYTF.

DNA of the CDR3: TGCGCCAGCAGTGAGACAGGGCACGATGGCTACACCTTC. Encoded protein: CASSETGHDGYTF. The V gene is TRBV5-1, the J gene TRBJ1-2, with 7 bases identical to TRBD1. This CDR3 region has 13 residues. The V and J ends lost 5 bases and 6 bases, in that order; junction bases with no gene match: 7. Germline V CDR1 and CDR2: SGHRS, YFSETQ.

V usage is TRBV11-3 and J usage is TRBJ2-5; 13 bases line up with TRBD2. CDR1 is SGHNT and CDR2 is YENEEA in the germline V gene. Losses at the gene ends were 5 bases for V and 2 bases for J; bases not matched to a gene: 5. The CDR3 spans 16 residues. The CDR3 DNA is TGTGCCAGCAGCCGTGGACTAGCGGGGGAGCAAGAGACCCAGTACTTC. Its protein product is CASSRGLAGEQETQYF.

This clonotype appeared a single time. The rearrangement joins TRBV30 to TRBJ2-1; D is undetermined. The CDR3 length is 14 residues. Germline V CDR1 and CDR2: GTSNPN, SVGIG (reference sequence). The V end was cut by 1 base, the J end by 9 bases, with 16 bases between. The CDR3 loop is CAWSDGVGSSEQFF. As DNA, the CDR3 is TGTGCCTGGAGTGACGGCGTGGGGTCCAGTGAGCAGTTCTTC.

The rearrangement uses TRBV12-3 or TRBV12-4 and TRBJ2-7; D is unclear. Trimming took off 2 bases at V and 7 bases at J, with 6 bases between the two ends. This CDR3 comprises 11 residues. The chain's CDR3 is CASSLKVEQYF. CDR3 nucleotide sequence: TGTGCCAGCAGTTTAAAGGTTGAGCAGTACTTC.

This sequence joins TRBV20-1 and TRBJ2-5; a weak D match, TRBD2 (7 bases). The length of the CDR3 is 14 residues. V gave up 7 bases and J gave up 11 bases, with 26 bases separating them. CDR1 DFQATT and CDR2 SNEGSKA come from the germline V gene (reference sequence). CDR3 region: CSVLGRGGNNEQYF. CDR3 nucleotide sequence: TGCAGTGTGCTGGGAAGGGGGGGCAACAATGAGCAGTACTTC.

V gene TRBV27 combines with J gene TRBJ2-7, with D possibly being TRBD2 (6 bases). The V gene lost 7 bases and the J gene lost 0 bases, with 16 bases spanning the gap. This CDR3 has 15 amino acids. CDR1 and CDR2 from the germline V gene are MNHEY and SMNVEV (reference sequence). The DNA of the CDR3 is TGTGCCAGCACCCAAACGGGACTCAGCTCCTACGAGCAGTACTTC. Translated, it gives CASTQTGLSSYEQYF.

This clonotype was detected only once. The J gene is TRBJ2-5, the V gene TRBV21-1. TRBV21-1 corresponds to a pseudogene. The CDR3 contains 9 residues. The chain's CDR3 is CARAWTQYF. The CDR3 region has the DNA TGTGCCAGGGCCTGGACCCAGTACTTC.

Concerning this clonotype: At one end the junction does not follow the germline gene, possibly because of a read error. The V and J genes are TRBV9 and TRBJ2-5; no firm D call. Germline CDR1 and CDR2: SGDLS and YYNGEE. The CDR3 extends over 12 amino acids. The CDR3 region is CASTRPGKTLYF. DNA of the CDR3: TGTGCCAGCACCAGACCTGGGAAGACCCTGTACTTC.

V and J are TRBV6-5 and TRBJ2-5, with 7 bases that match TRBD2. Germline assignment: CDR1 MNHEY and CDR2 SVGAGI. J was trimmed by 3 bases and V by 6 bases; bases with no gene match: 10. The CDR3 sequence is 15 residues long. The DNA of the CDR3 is TGTGCCAGCAGGGCGGTATCTAGCGGAGAAGAGACCCAGTACTTC. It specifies CASRAVSSGEETQYF.

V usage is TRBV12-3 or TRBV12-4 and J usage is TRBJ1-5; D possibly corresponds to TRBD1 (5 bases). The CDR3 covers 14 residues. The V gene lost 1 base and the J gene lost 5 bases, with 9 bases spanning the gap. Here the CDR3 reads CASSLGAGYQPQHF. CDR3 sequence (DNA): TGTGCCAGCAGTTTAGGGGCAGGGTATCAGCCCCAGCATTTT.